These T cell receptor beta chains were read from a single sample in a study of PD-L1 blockade in urothelial cancer. Clones were sequenced by immunoSEQ multiplex PCR, and TCRdb holds only the in-frame ones, with some missing. The table has approximately 88,000 clones, about four fifths seen once; the top ten hold approximately 2.1%. Specimen: PBMCs, collected around atezolizumab (anti-PD-L1) treatment. The source of these receptors is a man aged 55 to 70 with urothelial cancer. CDR3s include the opening cysteine and the closing phenylalanine or tryptophan. A D gene is named only where the DNA matches it firmly. Clone sizes are given selectively: once, few, many, or a class where the clone is expanded.

d_call | j_call | v_call | clone_size | cdr3_nt | cdr3_aa
NA | TRBJ2-3 | TRBV6-4 | NA | TGTGCCAGCAGTGACTGGGACTCGGACACAGATACGCAGTATTTT | CASSDWDSDTDTQYF
NA | TRBJ1-3 | TRBV7-2 | NA | TGTGCCAGCAGCTTAAAGGTGGGGGCATCTGGAAACACCATATATTTT | CASSLKVGASGNTIYF
TRBD2 | TRBJ2-7 | TRBV27 | NA | TGTGCCAGCAGTTTATCGAGGGTAGGGACTAGCTATGGCGAGCAGTACTTC | CASSLSRVGTSYGEQYF
TRBD1 | TRBJ1-2 | TRBV11-2 | NA | TGTGCCAGCAGCTTAGATGGGACAGGGGGCTTCTACACCTTC | CASSLDGTGGFYTF
TRBD2 | TRBJ2-2 | TRBV5-1 | NA | TGCGCCAGCAGCCATAACTCGGGACTAGCGGGCCGCACGGGGGAGCTGTTTTTT | CASSHNSGLAGRTGELFF
NA | TRBJ1-4 | TRBV5-5 | once | TGTGCCAGCAGCGCCTACAGGGTAAGGGATGAAAAACTGTTTTTT | CASSAYRVRDEKLFF
NA | TRBJ2-4 | TRBV30 | NA | TGTGCCTGGAGCCCCGACAGTAAAAACATTCAGTACTTC | CAWSPDSKNIQYF
NA | TRBJ1-5 | TRBV5-8 | NA | TGTGCCAGCAGCTTGGTGCAGGGGCGGCAGCCCCAGCATTTT | CASSLVQGRQPQHF
TRBD2 | TRBJ2-1 | TRBV7-6 | few | TGTGCCAGCAGCTTAGAACTAGCGGGGGACTCCTACAATGAGCAGTTCTTC | CASSLELAGDSYNEQFF
TRBD2 | TRBJ2-3 | TRBV18 | NA | TGTGCCAGCTCGCAGACTAGCGGCTCTAGCACAGATACGCAGTATTTT | CASSQTSGSSTDTQYF
NA | TRBJ2-3 | TRBV27 | NA | TGTGCCAGCAGTCAACTAGTAACAGATACGCAGTATTTT | CASSQLVTDTQYF